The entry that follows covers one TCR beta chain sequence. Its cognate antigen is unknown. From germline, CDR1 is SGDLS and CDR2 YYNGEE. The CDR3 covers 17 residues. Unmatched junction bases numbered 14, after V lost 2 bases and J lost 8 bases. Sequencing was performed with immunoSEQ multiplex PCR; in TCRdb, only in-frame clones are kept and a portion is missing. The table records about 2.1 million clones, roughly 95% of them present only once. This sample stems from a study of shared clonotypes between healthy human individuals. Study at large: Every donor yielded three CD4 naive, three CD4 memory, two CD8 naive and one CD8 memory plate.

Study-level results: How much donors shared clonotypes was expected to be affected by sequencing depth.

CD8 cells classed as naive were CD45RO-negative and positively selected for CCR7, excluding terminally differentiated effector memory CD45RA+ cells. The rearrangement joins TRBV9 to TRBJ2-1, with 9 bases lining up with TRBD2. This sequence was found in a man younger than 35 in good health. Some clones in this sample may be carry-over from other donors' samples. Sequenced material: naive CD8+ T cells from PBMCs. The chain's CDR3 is CASSVSPSVAGVDEQFF. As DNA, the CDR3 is TGTGCCAGCAGCGTCTCTCCATCCGTAGCGGGAGTGGATGAGCAGTTCTTC.